This T cell receptor beta chain emerged from a study of a mutant IDH1 vaccine in newly diagnosed glioma. As regards this clone: Its target is not known.

The time point denotes: week 47, end of study. What each vaccine dose contained was 300 ug of mutant IDH1 20-mer peptide, accompanied by topical imiquimod. CDR3 size: 12 residues. Trimming removed 7 bases from V and 1 base from J, with 10 bases in between. Germline lookup yields CDR1 SQVTM and CDR2 ANQGSEA. The protocol was immunoSEQ multiplex PCR, while the TCRdb copy is restricted to in-frame clones and leaves out a portion. The table includes about 52,000 clones, less than 85% detected once. The gene calls are TRBV29-1 and TRBJ1-1; possible D gene TRBD1, 5 bases. The receptor comes from a middle-aged woman with glioma. Some clones in this sample may be carry-over from other donors' samples. Specimen: PBMCs, collected from a glioma patient whose treatment included an IDH1 peptide vaccine. CDR3 coding DNA: TGCAGCGCTGGGGGAGAGAACACTGAAGCTTTCTTT. It specifies CSAGGENTEAFF.